Listed below are T cell receptor beta chains from one sample, sequenced in a study of T cell repertoires in cytomegalovirus infection. TCRdb itself ran the reads through MiXCR, one entry per CDR3 protein. The sample has 54,000 or so distinct CDR3 sequences; more than 25% are singletons. These receptors lack a known antigen. The sample consisted of PBMCs, sequenced either directly or after in vitro stimulation (not recorded which). The receptors stem from a human donor in good health (CMV status not recorded). Some clones in this sample may be carry-over from other donors' samples. Each CDR3 is given without its conserved first and last residue. Fields, in order: clone size, V gene, CDR3 length, CDR3 protein. For some rows the clone size is stated as once, few or many, or as a class when expanded; others skip it.

>-|TRBV3-1|16
ASSHLTRGSGGGETQY
>-|TRBV6-6|15
ASSAKGGTGPDNEQF
>few|TRBV11-2|14
ASSLPGTGGIGGYT
>-|TRBV5-3|13
ARSLAAGGTDTQY
>few|TRBV7-9|13
ASSSGTGGNQPQH
>few|TRBV20-1|11
SAYGLGTDTQY
>few|TRBV19|11
ASMPSGANVLT
>-|TRBV7-4|13
ASSLSGAGANVLT
>-|TRBV7-9|13
ASSLTAGLAYEQY
>-|TRBV7-7|14
ASSLGISGSANEQF
>few|TRBV5-6|12
ASSRQGLNSPLH
>-|TRBV7-9|17
ASSTYGIRLRTSGETQY
>few|TRBV6-2/TRBV6-3|13
ASRKRLAVGNEQF
>-|TRBV6-8|12
ASSQRVGTDTQY
>-|TRBV5-1|12
ASRSSGGPYEQY
>-|TRBV7-6|14
ASNVWTAHSNYGYT
>-|TRBV10-3|11
AIRKGLAYEQY
>few|TRBV5-1|11
ASSLDPDQPQH
>few|TRBV18|13
ASSPRTGFGDTQY
>-|TRBV20-1|10
SATPYRDEQY
>-|TRBV6-6|12
ASRRAGPRETQY
>-|TRBV3-1|14
ASSQGFAGSGNTIY
>-|TRBV24-1|16
ATSDFRTSGLSTDTQY
>-|TRBV30|11
AWRLAGAYEQY
>few|TRBV12-3/TRBV12-4|14
ASSLELGQSPYGYT